This TCR beta chain is drawn from a study of PD-L1 blockade in urothelial cancer. Regarding time point: pretreatment peripheral blood. Metastatic or locally advanced urothelial carcinoma was present in the patients. Germline V gives CDR1 MNHNS, CDR2 SASEGT. CDR3 size: 14 residues. V was pared by 6 bases and J by 0 bases, with 10 bases between. Generated by immunoSEQ multiplex PCR, the TCRdb table keeps only in-frame clones and is missing some. The sample lists 70,000 or so clones; 75% to 90% were seen once. The chain carries TRBV6-1 and TRBJ2-3; maybe TRBD2 (5 bases). This specimen was PBMCs, taken around atezolizumab (anti-PD-L1) treatment. The sequence was collected from a man aged 65 to 85 with urothelial cancer. This CDR3 reads CASRDPGSTDTQYF. DNA of the CDR3: TGTGCCAGCAGAGACCCGGGAAGCACAGATACGCAGTATTTT.